A selection of T cell receptor beta chains follows, all from one sample in a study of STAT5B mutations in CD4+ large granular lymphocyte leukemia. The protocol was immunoSEQ multiplex PCR, while the TCRdb copy is restricted to in-frame clones and leaves out a portion. Here the sample spans 30,000 to 40,000 clones, approximately 88% being singletons. Sequencing was carried out using CD4+ T cells from blood buffy coats. Receptors were obtained from a human donor in good health. Each CDR3 is given with its conserved first and last residue. A D gene is named only where the DNA matches it firmly. Where a row states a size, it is once, few, many or the class of an expanded clone; other rows omit it.

D gene | J gene | clone size | V gene | CDR3 DNA | CDR3 protein
TRBD1 | TRBJ1-6 | few | TRBV10-3 | TGTGCCATCACCCAAGGGACAGCGAATTCACCCCTCCACTTT | CAITQGTANSPLHF
- | TRBJ1-6 | - | TRBV27 | TGTGCCAGCAGTTTAAGGTCACCCCTCCACTTT | CASSLRSPLHF
- | TRBJ2-5 | - | TRBV7-7 | TGTGCCAGCAGCTCCGGGACGCAAAGGGAGACCCAGTACTTC | CASSSGTQRETQYF
TRBD1 | TRBJ1-5 | - | TRBV5-5 | TGTGCCAGCAGCTCGACAGGGTTATTCAGTCAGCCCCAGCATTTT | CASSSTGLFSQPQHF
TRBD1 | TRBJ2-4 | few | TRBV29-1 | TGCAGCGGGGGGGGGACAGGGCCTTCCGGAAACATTCAGTACTTC | CSGGGTGPSGNIQYF
- | TRBJ1-4 | - | TRBV27 | TGTGCCAGCAGCTACTCTCAGGGGACACGGCTGTTTTTT | CASSYSQGTRLFF
TRBD2 | TRBJ2-1 | - | TRBV7-3 | TGTGCCAGCAGCCCCAATAGCGGGAGGTACAATGAGCAGTTCTTC | CASSPNSGRYNEQFF
- | TRBJ1-1 | - | TRBV27 | TGTGCCAGCACCCCCATACAGGGAGGATGGACTGAAGCTTTCTTT | CASTPIQGGWTEAFF
- | TRBJ1-1 | - | TRBV18 | TGTGCCAGCTCACCACCGGCCGGCATGAACACTGAAGCTTTCTTT | CASSPPAGMNTEAFF
TRBD1 | TRBJ1-1 | - | TRBV10-3 | TGTGCCATCAGCAGGGGGGTGGGGAACACTGAAGCTTTCTTT | CAISRGVGNTEAFF
TRBD1 | TRBJ2-7 | once | TRBV4-1 | TGCGCCAGCAGCCCTGGACAGGGTCTAGGGCACGAGCAGTACTTC | CASSPGQGLGHEQYF
TRBD1 | TRBJ1-2 | - | TRBV11-2 | TGTGCCAGCAGCATGGACAGGGCGGATGGCTACACCTTC | CASSMDRADGYTF
- | TRBJ1-1 | - | TRBV7-2 | TGTGCCAGCAGCTTATGGGGGAACACTGAAGCTTTCTTT | CASSLWGNTEAFF
- | TRBJ2-5 | - | TRBV2 | TGTGCCATGGGTTCAGGGGTAGAGACCCAGTACTTC | CAMGSGVETQYF
- | TRBJ1-2 | - | TRBV5-6 | TGTGCCAGCAGCCCTGACCCCTCCAGGGTAAACTATGGCTACACCTTC | CASSPDPSRVNYGYTF
- | TRBJ2-1 | - | TRBV19 | TGTGCCAGTAGTCCGAAAAGCGAAAGCTCCTACAATGAGCAGTTCTTC | CASSPKSESSYNEQFF
- | TRBJ1-5 | - | TRBV2 | TGTGCCAGCAACCCTGAATTCGGGGCCTGGTACAGGGAGGTGGGCAATCAGCCCCAGCATTTT | CASNPEFGAWYREVGNQPQHF